The clone carrying this TCR beta chain appeared many times. The antigen is undetermined. These data belong to a study of T cells in Graves' hyperthyroidism and ophthalmopathy. Study background: Pretreatment peripheral blood was obtained at initial diagnosis.

The investigators amplified TCR beta CDR3 regions from RNA transcripts. A first-round RT-PCR of the TCR CDR3 used the HTBI primer set. MiXCR, applied by TCRdb to the multiplex PCR reads, yields one record per CDR3 protein. The table records hundreds of thousands of distinct CDR3 sequences, approximately 14% of them present only once. Notes on the study in general: Blood held most thyroid clonotypes expanded above 0.001 frequency.

The V end lost 3 bases, the J end lost 7 bases, and 10 bases lay between the germline ends. CDR1 SGHTA and CDR2 FQGNSA come from the germline V gene. The CDR3 has 13 amino acids. This chain uses TRBV7-2 with TRBJ1-5, with D unclear. The sequence was collected from a woman between 18 and 29 years old with Graves' hyperthyroidism. The sequencing input was blood. The CDR3 region has the DNA TGTGCCAGCAGCTTCGGACGAGGGCAGCCCCAGCATTTT. Amino acid sequence: CASSFGRGQPQHF.